The 32 T cell receptor beta chains presented below share a single source sample, sequenced in a study of early T cells in non-severe SARS-CoV-2 infection. TCRdb itself ran the 5' RACE reads through MiXCR, one entry per CDR3 protein. The sample shows about 70,000 distinct CDR3 sequences, approximately 11% of them seen only once. Sequenced here: whole blood, sampled at baseline. The origin of the receptors is an adult who was a healthcare worker with PCR-confirmed SARS-CoV-2 infection or an uninfected control (not recorded which).

This clonotype showed up many times. This sequence joins TRBV30 and TRBJ2-2, with 14 bases fitting TRBD2. Germline CDR1 GTSNPN, CDR2 SVGIG (reference sequence). CDR3 length equals 17 residues. Trimming removed 4 bases from V and 2 bases from J; junction bases left unmatched: 6. CDR3 nucleotides: TGTGCCTGGAACCTCGGACTAGCGGGAGGAAACACCGGGGAGCTGTTTTTT. It codes for CAWNLGLAGGNTGELFF.

This clonotype has ten or more counts. The V and J genes are TRBV6-2 or TRBV6-3 and TRBJ1-1; no clear D gene. The germline V gene encodes CDR1 MNHEY and CDR2 SVGEGT. V dropped 0 bases and J dropped 7 bases, with 3 bases sitting between them. This CDR3 has 11 amino acids. The CDR3 protein is CASSYSSEAFF. The CDR3 nucleotides are TGTGCCAGCAGTTACTCGAGTGAAGCTTTCTTT.

This clonotype was detected a few times. The chain is built from TRBV6-2 or TRBV6-3 and TRBJ2-7; no reliable D call. This CDR3 is 13 amino acids long. The germline V and J ends were trimmed by 6 bases and 3 bases, with 12 bases remaining between them. Germline V gene lookup returns CDR1 MNHEY and CDR2 SVGEGT. This CDR3 is CASSQGLFYEQYF. For the CDR3, the DNA is TGTGCCAGCAGCCAAGGTCTGTTCTACGAGCAGTACTTC.

This clonotype was recorded at least ten times. CDR3: CASSKGGEQFF. CDR3 in DNA: TGTGCCAGCAGCAAAGGGGGTGAGCAGTTCTTC. The rearrangement joins TRBV7-9 to TRBJ2-1; D possibly corresponds to TRBD1 (6 bases). Looked up from germline, CDR1 is SEHNR and CDR2 is FQNEAQ (reference sequence). Trimming removed 5 bases at V and 9 bases at J, with 8 bases between. The CDR3 length is 11 residues.

At least ten counts were recorded for this clonotype. The chain combines TRBV28 with TRBJ1-1, with D hard to call. Germline V gives CDR1 MDHEN, CDR2 SYDVKM. This CDR3 comprises 14 residues. Deletions cut 6 bases from V and 0 bases from J, with 11 bases between. CDR3 amino acids: CASSAQVMNTEAFF. The CDR3 region has the DNA TGTGCCAGCAGCGCGCAGGTCATGAACACTGAAGCTTTCTTT.

This chain joins TRBV20-1 and TRBJ1-1; tentative D call: TRBD1 (6 bases). The CDR3 sequence is 13 residues long. The V end lost 6 bases, the J end lost 0 bases, and 11 bases lay between the germline ends. Germline assignment: CDR1 DFQATT and CDR2 SNEGSKA (reference sequence). CDR3 sequence (DNA): TGCAGTGCAGAACACAGGGTGAACACTGAAGCTTTCTTT. This translates into CSAEHRVNTEAFF.

This clonotype was counted at least ten times. The rearrangement links TRBV18 to TRBJ2-7; 13 bases are a match to TRBD2. Germline V gene lookup returns CDR1 KGHSH and CDR2 LQKENI. V dropped 0 bases and J dropped 6; count of bases not matched to a gene: 2. The CDR3 consists of 15 residues. The CDR3 DNA sequence: TGTGCCAGCTCACCACCGGGACTAGCGGGACGCGAGCAGTACTTC. Protein product: CASSPPGLAGREQYF.

V gene TRBV18 combines with J gene TRBJ1-1, with no clear D. Germline assignment: CDR1 KGHSH and CDR2 LQKENI. The CDR3 spans 14 residues. V was trimmed by 3 bases and J by 4 bases, leaving 12 bases between them. The CDR3 sequence is CASSPEFITTEAFF. DNA for the CDR3: TGTGCCAGCTCACCGGAGTTTATAACCACTGAAGCTTTCTTT.

This clonotype occurred a few times. The chain carries TRBV5-1 and TRBJ1-1; TRBD1 is a possible D gene (5 bases). The germline V gene has CDR1 SGHRS and CDR2 YFSETQ. The CDR3 length is 11 residues. V dropped 1 base and J dropped 11 bases, with 9 bases sitting between them. As DNA, the CDR3 is TGCGCCAGCAGCTTGCAGGGACCGGCTTTCTTT. This translates into CASSLQGPAFF. The whole variable domain, remainder taken from reference TRBV5-1 and TRBJ1-1, is KAGVTQTPRYLIKTRGQQVTLSCSPISGHRSVSWYQQTPGQGLQFLFEYFSETQRNKGNFPGRFSGRQFSNSRSEMNVSTLELGDSALYLCASSLQGPAFFGQGTRLTVV.

This clonotype has a count of ten or more. V is TRBV5-5 and J is TRBJ2-2; weak D call: TRBD2 (5 bases). V lost 2 bases and J 7 bases, leaving 12 bases between the germline ends. From germline, CDR1 is SGHKS and CDR2 YYEKEE (reference sequence). The CDR3 totals 14 residues. The CDR3 region is CASSLGGGGGELFF. The CDR3 bases are TGTGCCAGCAGCTTAGGCGGAGGAGGCGGGGAGCTGTTTTTT.

This clonotype was counted a few times. The rearrangement uses TRBV7-7 and TRBJ2-1; D perhaps matches TRBD1 (5 bases). Germline CDR1 is SSHAT and CDR2 is FNYEAQ (reference sequence). Trimming removed 5 bases from V and 0 bases from J, with 11 bases in between. The CDR3 spans 15 residues. The CDR3 spells CASSQDTFSYNEQFF. CDR3 nucleotides: TGTGCCAGCAGCCAGGACACCTTCTCCTACAATGAGCAGTTCTTC.

In its sample, this clonotype was seen a few times. This chain connects TRBV7-9 to TRBJ1-6; TRBD1 matches 7 bases. The CDR3 runs 14 residues. Looked up from germline, CDR1 is SEHNR and CDR2 is FQNEAQ (reference sequence). The V and J ends lost 5 bases and 7 bases, in that order; junction bases with no gene match: 5. The CDR3 bases are TGTGCCAGCAGCACCGGGACAGCCAATTCACCCCTCCACTTT. Residues: CASSTGTANSPLHF.

This clonotype was counted ten times or more. This chain links TRBV29-1 with TRBJ2-7, with D perhaps matching TRBD1 (6 bases). The length of the CDR3 is 11 residues. The ends were cut back, 6 bases at V and 2 bases at J, with 8 bases in the middle. Germline lookup yields CDR1 SQVTM and CDR2 ANQGSEA. CDR3 region: CSVQGPYEQYF. The DNA for the CDR3 is TGCAGCGTACAGGGTCCCTACGAGCAGTACTTC.

Many counts were recorded for this clonotype. V and J are TRBV5-5 and TRBJ1-2; D gene unclear. CDR3 length: 14 residues. V shed 0 bases and J shed 2 bases, with 8 bases lying between them. Per germline, CDR1 SGHKS and CDR2 YYEKEE (reference sequence). The CDR3, as DNA: TGTGCCAGCAGCTTGGAACGACTGAACTATGGCTACACCTTC. Residues: CASSLERLNYGYTF.

This clonotype counts as medium-sized. The chain carries TRBV24-1 and TRBJ2-1; TRBD2 might be the D (6 bases). The CDR3 has 15 residues. Germline CDR1 and CDR2: KGHDR and SFDVKD. V gave up 7 bases and J gave up 14 bases, with 26 bases separating them. The CDR3 nucleotides read TGTGCCACCAGCTGGCCGGGGGACGGGAATAAGGCGAAGTTCTTC. Translating gives CATSWPGDGNKAKFF.

The V call is TRBV25-1, the J call TRBJ1-6, with D unresolved. V was shortened by 5 bases and J by 3 bases, with 8 bases between the two germline ends. Germline V gives CDR1 MGHDK, CDR2 SYGVNS. This CDR3 comprises 14 residues. CDR3: CASSPGGYNSPLHF. The CDR3 DNA follows: TGTGCCAGCAGTCCCGGTGGCTATAATTCACCCCTCCACTTT. Supplemented by reference TRBV25-1 and TRBJ1-6, the full variable domain reads EADIYQTPRYLVIGTGKKITLECSQTMGHDKMYWYQQDPGMELHLIHYSYGVNSTEKGDLSSESTVSRIRTEHFPLTLESARPSHTSQYLCASSPGGYNSPLHFGNGTRLTVT.

This clonotype was observed a handful of times. This chain uses TRBV3-1 with TRBJ1-3; D is undetermined. The germline gives CDR1 LGHDT, CDR2 YNNKEL (reference sequence). V dropped 9 bases and J dropped 0 bases, with 6 bases sitting between them. The CDR3 spans 12 residues. In DNA, the CDR3 is TGTGCCAGTAGGGCCTCTGGAAACACCATATATTTT. It codes for CASRASGNTIYF.

This clonotype came up many times. The V and J genes are TRBV4-1 and TRBJ2-1; possible D gene TRBD2, 5 bases. Germline CDR1 MGHRA, CDR2 YSYEKL. Trimming left V 4 bases short and J 5 bases short, with 24 bases between. This CDR3 comprises 18 residues. This CDR3 is CASSPTTRPSGAHNEQFF. The CDR3 nucleotides are TGCGCCAGCAGCCCAACCACCAGGCCCAGCGGCGCCCACAATGAGCAGTTCTTC.

This clonotype came up many times. This sequence joins TRBV7-9 and TRBJ2-6; D not resolved. Germline V gives CDR1 SEHNR, CDR2 FQNEAQ (reference sequence). V was clipped by 9 bases and J by 2 bases, with 8 bases between them. The CDR3 spans 13 residues. In DNA, the CDR3 is TGTGCCAGAGACCTAGCTGGGGCCAACGTCCTGACTTTC. The encoded protein is CARDLAGANVLTF.

This clonotype was counted many times. This rearrangement joins TRBV15 to TRBJ2-2, with 8 bases aligning to TRBD2. Trimming took 6 bases from V and 6 from J; bases not matched to a gene: 9. Germline V CDR1 and CDR2: LNHNV, YYDKDF (reference sequence). CDR3 size: 15 residues. The CDR3 nucleotides read TGTGCCACCAGTCCGAGCGGGAGATTCGCCGGGGAGCTGTTTTTT. Amino acids: CATSPSGRFAGELFF.

This clonotype was seen a handful of times. J is TRBJ1-6 and V is TRBV4-3; no firm D call. Germline values: CDR1 LGHNA, CDR2 YSLEER. V was pared by 6 bases and J by 7 bases, with 7 bases between. This CDR3 has 12 amino acids. The CDR3 coding sequence is TGCGCCAGCAGGGAAGGGAATTCACCCCTCCACTTT. Residues: CASREGNSPLHF.

Ten or more counts support this clonotype. The rearrangement uses TRBV20-1 and TRBJ2-1; D unclear. Germline CDR1 reads DFQATT; CDR2 reads SNEGSKA (reference sequence). The CDR3 contains 15 residues. V lost 6 bases, J lost 0 bases, and 15 bases lay in between. The CDR3 sequence: CSAVAVSSSYNEQFF. For the CDR3, the DNA is TGCAGTGCCGTCGCCGTTTCGAGCTCCTACAATGAGCAGTTCTTC.

Remarks on this clonotype: A read error may account for a junction end that differs from germline. J is TRBJ1-1 and V is TRBV7-8; no clear D. The length of the CDR3 is 14 residues. CDR1 is SGHVS, CDR2 FQNEAQ, per germline. The CDR3 region is CANSLAAPEFEAFF. The CDR3 coding sequence is TGTGCCAACAGCTTAGCCGCCCCGGAGTTTGAAGCTTTCTTT.

This clonotype came up many times. The chain's CDR3 is CASRSGQATQNEAFF. CDR3 bases: TGTGCCAGCAGATCCGGGCAGGCGACACAAAATGAAGCTTTCTTT. V is TRBV27 and J is TRBJ1-1; D unresolved. CDR1 is MNHEY and CDR2 is SMNVEV in the germline V gene (reference sequence). The CDR3 contains 15 residues. Trimming stripped 6 bases from V and 7 bases from J, with 21 bases between.

The chain uses TRBV13 and TRBJ1-2; D gene unclear. This CDR3 has 15 residues. The germline CDR1 and CDR2 sequences are PRHDT and FYEKMQ (reference sequence). The ends were cut back, 5 bases at V and 0 bases at J, with 13 bases in the middle. As DNA, the CDR3 is TGTGCCAGCAGCCCGACCGGAGAAACTAACTATGGCTACACCTTC. It codes for CASSPTGETNYGYTF.

There are many counts of this clonotype. The chain employs TRBV27 and TRBJ2-1; 11 bases map to TRBD2. Trimming took 6 bases from V and 10 from J; bases not matched to a gene: 17. CDR1 is MNHEY and CDR2 is SMNVEV in the germline V gene (reference sequence). The CDR3 loop spans 17 amino acids. The CDR3 sequence: CASSPTPLAGEVGEQFF. In nucleotides, the CDR3 is TGTGCCAGCAGCCCTACCCCACTAGCGGGAGAGGTCGGCGAGCAGTTCTTC.

The chain couples TRBV6-2 or TRBV6-3 to TRBJ2-6; D is ambiguous. The CDR3 loop spans 17 amino acids. Germline loops: CDR1 MNHEY, CDR2 SVGEGT. V lost 6 bases, J lost 0 bases, and 15 bases lay in between. DNA for the CDR3: TGTGCCAGCAGCCCACCGAGCCACTCCTCTGGGGCCAACGTCCTGACTTTC. Amino acids: CASSPPSHSSGANVLTF.

This clonotype has just a few counts. The chain combines TRBV27 with TRBJ2-5; 12 bases align to TRBD2. The J segment lost 4 bases and the V segment lost 6 bases, leaving 6 bases of the junction unmatched. The germline CDR1 and CDR2 sequences are MNHEY and SMNVEV (reference sequence). This CDR3 contains 15 residues. Written as DNA, the CDR3 is TGTGCCAGCAGCCGGACTAGCGGGATGTTAGAGACCCAGTACTTC. Its translation: CASSRTSGMLETQYF.

The chain combines TRBV20-1 with TRBJ2-5; weak D call: TRBD1 (6 bases). The germline V gene has CDR1 DFQATT and CDR2 SNEGSKA (reference sequence). V was clipped by 4 bases and J by 1 base, with 10 bases between them. CDR3 length: 13 amino acids. The CDR3 DNA sequence: TGCAGTGCTATGGACAGCAGCCAAGAGACCCAGTACTTC. The encoded protein is CSAMDSSQETQYF.

The sample holds many counts of this clonotype. V gene TRBV2 combines with J gene TRBJ2-6; D gene ambiguous. Germline values: CDR1 SNHLY, CDR2 FYNNEI. The CDR3 spans 15 residues. Deletions cut 7 bases from V and 1 base from J, with 11 bases between. CDR3 bases: TGTGCCAGCATGGCGTTGCGGTCTGGGGCCAACGTCCTGACTTTC. Its translation: CASMALRSGANVLTF.

Note on this clonotype: A much bigger clone sits one base away, suggesting this may be a read error. The rearrangement joins TRBV7-6 to TRBJ2-7, with a possible D match to TRBD1 (6 bases). The CDR3 covers 13 residues. V lost 5 bases and J lost 5, with 13 bases in between. Germline assignment: CDR1 SGHVS and CDR2 FNYEAQ. CDR3: CASSLDKGDEQYF. CDR3 nucleotide sequence: TGTGCCAGCAGCCTTGACAAGGGGGACGAGCAGTACTTC.

This clonotype was detected many times. V gene TRBV6-2 or TRBV6-3 combines with J gene TRBJ2-3; no reliable D call. This CDR3 spans 12 amino acids. CDR1 is MNHEY and CDR2 is SVGEGT in the germline V gene. The ends were cut back, 8 bases at V and 3 bases at J, with 9 bases in the middle. In DNA, the CDR3 is TGTGCCAGCCGCCAGTCGACAGATACGCAGTATTTT. Protein: CASRQSTDTQYF.